This note documents a single TCR beta chain sequence. Per the original methods: Counts of nucleated cells, estimated from reference gene primer amplification, were obtained. Measured with immunoSEQ multiplex PCR; TCRdb has only the in-frame clones, and not every one. V, J and clone size reflect that table, while D and trimming were determined from the DNA. The profile shows 200,000 to 250,000 clones, about 83% of them singletons. The CDR3 is made up of 16 amino acids. V was shortened by 0 bases and J by 5 bases, with 17 bases between the two germline ends. Germline V gives CDR1 MNHEY, CDR2 SVGAGI. This entry is derived from a study of blood T cell repertoires in COVID-19. Study details: PBMCs, B-cell-depleted T cells, or T cells were the source of the cDNA or gDNA that made up the material.

Material: peripheral blood. This rearrangement joins TRBV6-5 to TRBJ2-7, with a weak D call TRBD1 (5 bases). The sequence was collected from a young man who had recovered from COVID-19. CDR3 sequence reads: CASSYSERGGRDEQYF. The DNA for the CDR3 is TGTGCCAGCAGTTACTCGGAAAGGGGCGGCCGGGACGAGCAGTACTTC.